The rows below give T cell receptor beta chains drawn from one sample of a study of OX40 agonist ivuxolimab in advanced cancers. TCRdb's table, derived via immunoSEQ multiplex PCR, lists solely in-frame clones and lacks some. The sample lists roughly 90,000 clones, 91% occurring once. Sequenced material: CD4+ or CD8+ T cells sorted from blood, taken in a trial of the OX40 agonist ivuxolimab. The receptor set was obtained from an adult with an advanced solid tumor such as melanoma, head and neck, liver or kidney cancer. Both conserved end residues are part of each CDR3. Fields, in order: J gene, D gene, clone size, V gene, CDR3 DNA, CDR3 protein. A D gene is named only where the DNA matches it firmly. Size is omitted from some rows. Given values are once, few, many or a class for expanded clones.

TRBJ1-5,TRBD1,.,TRBV19,TGTGCCAGTAGTATTTGTTCAGGGGGAGGCAATCAGCCCCAGCATTTT,CASSICSGGGNQPQHF
TRBJ2-3,.,.,TRBV19,TGTGCCAGTAGTAGTCCAGCTGTCACAGATACGCAGTATTTT,CASSSPAVTDTQYF
TRBJ2-5,.,.,TRBV7-8,TGTGCCAGCAGCTTAGGGGGCGTTTTGGGGGAGACCCAGTACTTC,CASSLGGVLGETQYF
TRBJ1-3,TRBD1,.,TRBV27,TGTGCCAGCAGTTTAAGCGGGACAGGGGTAGGAAACACCATATATTTT,CASSLSGTGVGNTIYF
TRBJ2-7,.,once,TRBV11-3,TGTGCCAGCAGCTCAGGCAGGGGAAGGGTGGACGAGCAGTACTTC,CASSSGRGRVDEQYF
TRBJ1-2,TRBD1,.,TRBV28,TGTGCCAGCAGTGACTCGGGACAGGGGAGAACTAACTATGGCTACACCTTC,CASSDSGQGRTNYGYTF
TRBJ1-1,.,.,TRBV6-5,TGTGCCAGCATATTGAACACTGAAGCTTTCTTT,CASILNTEAFF
TRBJ2-3,TRBD2,.,TRBV5-1,TGCGCCAGCAGCGGACCGACTAGCGGGAGCACAGATACGCAGTATTTT,CASSGPTSGSTDTQYF
TRBJ2-7,TRBD1,.,TRBV29-1,TGCAGCGTAGTGGGACAGGGGGGGTCCTACGAGCAGTACTTC,CSVVGQGGSYEQYF
TRBJ2-7,TRBD1,few,TRBV7-9,TGTGCCAGCAGCTCCTCATTGGAAGCAGGGGGCGAACGGTACTTC,CASSSSLEAGGERYF
TRBJ2-7,.,.,TRBV29-1,TGCAGCGTTCAGGGTATCGGCGAGCAGTACTTC,CSVQGIGEQYF
TRBJ2-2,.,.,TRBV5-6,TGTGCCAGCAGAAGGGTGAGCACCGGGGAGCTGTTTTTT,CASRRVSTGELFF
TRBJ2-7,TRBD2,.,TRBV5-4,TGTGCCAGCAGAACGGGACTAGCGGGAGCCTACGAGCAGTACTTC,CASRTGLAGAYEQYF
TRBJ2-7,TRBD2,once,TRBV7-3,TGTGCCAGCAGCCTCGGGGCTAGCGGGTACGAGCAGTACTTC,CASSLGASGYEQYF
TRBJ2-2,TRBD1,.,TRBV5-1,TGCGCCAGCAGCTTGAACAGGGGGAACACCGGGGAGCTGTTTTTT,CASSLNRGNTGELFF
TRBJ2-1,.,.,TRBV7-3,TGTGCCAGCAGCCGCGGCGGGGACCTAACCAATGAGCAGTTCTTC,CASSRGGDLTNEQFF
TRBJ1-5,.,.,TRBV6-5,TGTGCCAGCAGTTACTCGGGGTATCAGCCCCAGCATTTT,CASSYSGYQPQHF
TRBJ1-1,TRBD1,.,TRBV19,TGTGCCAGTAGATACAGGGGCCAGAACACTGAAGCTTTCTTT,CASRYRGQNTEAFF
TRBJ2-1,TRBD1,once,TRBV7-8,TGTGCCAGCAGCGCGCGAGACAGGGCCCTTTCCTACAATGAGCAGTTCTTC,CASSARDRALSYNEQFF
TRBJ2-2,.,.,TRBV27,TGTGCCAGCAGTTTGGCCGGGGAGCTGTTTTTT,CASSLAGELFF
TRBJ2-7,.,.,TRBV9,TGTGCCAGCAGCGTATCGGCAGGCAACTACGAGCAGTACTTC,CASSVSAGNYEQYF
TRBJ2-1,.,.,TRBV25-1,TGTGCCAGCAGTGATAATGTGGGAGGCTCCTACAATGAGCAGTTCTTC,CASSDNVGGSYNEQFF
TRBJ2-7,.,.,TRBV5-5,TGTGCCAGCAGCTTGGTCGAGGGCCTGGGCGAGCAGTACTTC,CASSLVEGLGEQYF
TRBJ2-2,TRBD1,once,TRBV6-6,TGTGCCAGCACCCGCGGGACAGGGGTGGTCACCGGGGAGCTGTTTTTT,CASTRGTGVVTGELFF
TRBJ1-5,.,few,TRBV18,TGTGCCAGCTCAGAGGGACATCTTAGCAATCAGCCCCAGCATTTT,CASSEGHLSNQPQHF
TRBJ2-7,TRBD2,.,TRBV9,TGTGCCAGCAGCGTAGATAGTTTAGCGGGAGTTGGTTTTCTGAAGCAGTACTTC,CASSVDSLAGVGFLKQYF
TRBJ2-5,.,.,TRBV30,TGTGCCTGGAGGTTCTGGGTCGGAGAGACCCAGTACTTC,CAWRFWVGETQYF
TRBJ1-2,TRBD1,once,TRBV27,TGTGCCAGCAGTTTATTCAATAAGACAGGGGACTATGGCTACACCTTC,CASSLFNKTGDYGYTF
TRBJ2-5,.,.,TRBV29-1,TGCAGCGTTTGGCCAGACCAAGAGACCCAGTACTTC,CSVWPDQETQYF
TRBJ2-1,TRBD1,.,TRBV19,TGTGCCAGTAGCAAGGCAGGGACAGGTCTTTCCTACAATGAGCAGTTCTTC,CASSKAGTGLSYNEQFF
TRBJ2-2,TRBD2,.,TRBV27,TGTGCCAGCAGTTTACAGCGGGAGATCACCGGGGAGCTGTTTTTT,CASSLQREITGELFF
TRBJ1-5,.,few,TRBV30,TGTGCCTGGAGCTCAGGACCCAATCAGCCCCAGCATTTT,CAWSSGPNQPQHF
TRBJ2-7,.,.,TRBV5-6,TGTGCCAGCAGCTTGGGGGGAAGTGAGCTCTACGAGCAGTACTTC,CASSLGGSELYEQYF
TRBJ2-2,.,.,TRBV4-1,TGCGCCAGCAGCCATTGGGGGAGCGGGGAGCTGTTTTTT,CASSHWGSGELFF
TRBJ2-5,.,.,TRBV5-6,TGTGCCAGCAGCCTCCCGGGGGAGACCCAGTACTTC,CASSLPGETQYF
TRBJ1-1,.,.,TRBV5-1,TGCGCCAGCAGCTTGCCCGAATGGGGCACTGAAGCTTTCTTT,CASSLPEWGTEAFF
TRBJ2-1,TRBD2,.,TRBV11-3,TGTGCCAGCAGCCCGGGTACGGGGCGGGAGGTTGATGAGCAGTTCTTC,CASSPGTGREVDEQFF
TRBJ1-1,.,few,TRBV18,TGTGCCAGCTCACCACCGCTCCTCACGAACACTGAAGCTTTCTTT,CASSPPLLTNTEAFF
TRBJ2-2,.,.,TRBV18,TGTGCCAGCTCACCACCGGGAAAGTATAACACCGGGGAGCTGTTTTTT,CASSPPGKYNTGELFF
TRBJ2-7,.,.,TRBV7-3,TGTGCCAGCAGCTTAACCGGCCGTAGACATACGAAATCAACTACTGGCTACGAGCAGTACTTC,CASSLTGRRHTKSTTGYEQYF
TRBJ2-4,.,once,TRBV15,TGTGCCACCAGCAGAGCCGCTTCTACAGGAAACCAAGGGGCCAAAAACATTCAGTACTTC,CATSRAASTGNQGAKNIQYF
TRBJ1-4,.,.,TRBV20-1,TGCAGTGCGGGGGTTAATGAAAAACTGTTTTTT,CSAGVNEKLFF
TRBJ2-7,TRBD1,once,TRBV30,TGTGCCTGGAGTGTGGGACAGGGTGGGCGCGAGCAGTACTTC,CAWSVGQGGREQYF
TRBJ1-1,.,once,TRBV10-2,TGCGCCAGCAGTGAATTAACAGGGAACACTGAAGCTTTCTTT,CASSELTGNTEAFF
TRBJ2-5,.,.,TRBV30,TGTGCCTGGAGTATCCGGGGTTCGGAGACCCAGTACTTC,CAWSIRGSETQYF
TRBJ1-4,.,.,TRBV5-4,TGTGCCAGCAGCTGGGGGGGGCCGGGGAATGAAAAACTGTTTTTT,CASSWGGPGNEKLFF
TRBJ2-7,.,.,TRBV27,TGTGCCAGCAGTCCCGCAGATTCAGGGTCCGAGCAGTACTTC,CASSPADSGSEQYF